This is a list of T cell receptor beta chains from one sample in a study of CD8+CD57+ T cells in acquired aplastic anemia. TCRdb recomputed calls from the reads with MiXCR, one row per CDR3 protein. The data show 250,000 or so distinct CDR3 sequences, 40% to 50% seen once. The sequenced sample consisted of sorted CD4+, CD8+, or CD8+CD57+ T cells (not recorded which) from PBMCs. The receptors shown here come from a human donor with aplastic anemia. Both conserved end residues are part of each CDR3. The order of the fields is J gene, D gene, V gene, clone size, CDR3 DNA, CDR3 protein. D genes are given only for firm matches. Size tells how often a clone was seen (once, few, many) or the class of an expanded clone, and some rows leave it out.

>TRBJ1-6|.|TRBV15|many
TGTGCCACCAGCAGAGATAGGAGCTCCTATAATTCACCCCTCCACTTT
CATSRDRSSYNSPLHF
>TRBJ1-1|TRBD1|TRBV6-1|few
TGTGCCAGCAGTGAAGCAGCGGGACAGGGAAGTACTGAAGCTTTCTTT
CASSEAAGQGSTEAFF
>TRBJ1-1|.|TRBV5-1|.
TGCGCCAGCAGCCTAGCAGGGACCAACACTGAAGCTTTCTTT
CASSLAGTNTEAFF
>TRBJ2-7|.|TRBV20-1|.
TGCAGTGCTTACCGGGACTCAACCTACGAGCAGTACTTC
CSAYRDSTYEQYF
>TRBJ2-5|TRBD1|TRBV7-2|.
TGTGCCAGCAGCGCCCGGACAGGGTTGGAGACCCAGTACTTC
CASSARTGLETQYF
>TRBJ1-1|TRBD1|TRBV20-1|.
TGCAGTCGTTTAGGGACAGGGGAGACTGAAGCTTTCTTT
CSRLGTGETEAFF
>TRBJ2-2|.|TRBV10-3|many
TGTGCCATCAGTGAGTCGGATCGGGAAGGGCGAAACACCGGGGAGCTGTTTTTT
CAISESDREGRNTGELFF
>TRBJ2-7|TRBD2|TRBV25-1|.
TGTGCCAGCAGTCACCGGCGCCCACTAGCGGCTTACGAGCAGTACTTC
CASSHRRPLAAYEQYF
>TRBJ2-7|.|TRBV12-3/TRBV12-4|many
TGTGCCAGCAGTTTAGGGCACGAGCAGTACTTC
CASSLGHEQYF
>TRBJ2-5|TRBD2|TRBV2|few
TGTGCCAGCAGTTTTAGCGGGGGTCAACAAGAGACCCAGTACTTC
CASSFSGGQQETQYF
>TRBJ2-1|.|TRBV27|.
TGTGCCAGCAATGAACTAGGGCTGGATGAGCAGTTCTTC
CASNELGLDEQFF
>TRBJ1-1|.|TRBV2|.
TGTGCCAGCAGACGTATGAACACTGAAGCTTTCTTT
CASRRMNTEAFF
>TRBJ2-5|TRBD2|TRBV7-9|.
TGTGCCAGCAGCCCCTCCGGGAGGGGTGAGACCCAGTACTTC
CASSPSGRGETQYF
>TRBJ1-5|TRBD1|TRBV6-6|.
TGTGCCAGCAGCGACAGGGACGGGCAGCCCCAGCATTTT
CASSDRDGQPQHF
>TRBJ2-2|TRBD2|TRBV4-2|few
TGTGCCAGCAGCCAAGATTTCGTCGGGACTAGCACGTGGCTAGGTACCGGGGAGCTGTTTTTT
CASSQDFVGTSTWLGTGELFF
>TRBJ1-1|.|TRBV10-2|many
TGCGCCAGCAGTGAGTCGGACGCAAGGTTTATGAACACTGAAGCTTTCTTT
CASSESDARFMNTEAFF
>TRBJ1-5|.|TRBV24-1|many
TGTGCCACCGATCATGGAATTAGGGCCCAGCATTTT
CATDHGIRAQHF
>TRBJ1-2|.|TRBV7-3|.
TGTGCCAGCAGCCCTCAGGGATGGAACTATGGCTACACCTTC
CASSPQGWNYGYTF
>TRBJ1-5|.|TRBV27|.
TGTGCCAGCAGTTCGGCCCTCACCCGGCCCCAGCATTTT
CASSSALTRPQHF
>TRBJ1-2|.|TRBV29-1|.
TGCAGCGTTGGAATGGGCCCTAACTATGGCTACACCTTC
CSVGMGPNYGYTF
>TRBJ2-7|TRBD2|TRBV4-1|many
TGCGCCAGCAGCCAAGAAGACGGGAGGGAGCAGTACTTC
CASSQEDGREQYF
>TRBJ2-7|TRBD1|TRBV27|.
TGTGCCAGCAGTCGGACAGGGGGCGTCTCGGGGGAGCAGTACTTC
CASSRTGGVSGEQYF
>TRBJ1-3|.|TRBV2|.
TGTGCTCAGGCAGGGGATGGAAACACCATATATTTT
CAQAGDGNTIYF
>TRBJ1-1|.|TRBV20-1|.
TGCAGTGCTAGAGTTCGTGGGGCCACTGAAGCTTTCTTT
CSARVRGATEAFF
>TRBJ2-7|.|TRBV2|once
TGTGCCAGCAGTTCGGTGCCGTCGAGGGGATTGGGGGAGCAGTACTTC
CASSSVPSRGLGEQYF
>TRBJ2-5|.|TRBV20-1|.
TGCAGTGCTAGAGGGGGGGCTAGCGGTTCTCAAGAGACCCAGTACTTC
CSARGGASGSQETQYF
>TRBJ1-5|.|TRBV10-3|.
TGCGCCATCAGTGGCGTGGGAGAATCTAATCAGCCCCAGCATTTT
CAISGVGESNQPQHF
>TRBJ2-3|TRBD2|TRBV6-1|few
TGTGCCAGCAGTTCCCCCCTAGCGGGAGGGTCGGATACGCAGTATTTT
CASSSPLAGGSDTQYF
>TRBJ2-7|TRBD2|TRBV30|.
TGTGCCTGGAGTGACTGGGAGGGTGACTACGAGCAGTACTTC
CAWSDWEGDYEQYF
>TRBJ2-1|TRBD1|TRBV10-3|.
TGTGCCATCAGCGGGACAGACAGGGGTTACAATGAGCAGTTCTTC
CAISGTDRGYNEQFF
>TRBJ2-1|TRBD2|TRBV5-1|many
TGCGCCAGCAATCAAATAGCGGGAGGGCTGGATGAGCAGTTCTTC
CASNQIAGGLDEQFF
>TRBJ1-2|TRBD1|TRBV27|few
TGTGCCAGCAAAGGACAGGGGCTCTATGGCTACACCTTC
CASKGQGLYGYTF
>TRBJ1-2|TRBD1|TRBV10-3|once
TGTGCCATCAGTATGGGACAGGGGAATGGCTACACCTTC
CAISMGQGNGYTF
>TRBJ1-6|.|TRBV3-1|.
TGTGCCAGCAGCCAAGGGTGGGGGCTAACTTCCTATAATTCACCCCTCCACTTT
CASSQGWGLTSYNSPLHF
>TRBJ2-2|TRBD2|TRBV20-1|.
TGCAGTGCTAGGAAACTAGCGGGGGAGCTGTTTTTT
CSARKLAGELFF
>TRBJ2-7|.|TRBV6-2/TRBV6-3|many
TGTGCCAGCAGTTACGACCCCTACTCCCCCTCCTACGAGCAGTACTTC
CASSYDPYSPSYEQYF
>TRBJ1-1|.|TRBV2|many
TGTGCCGCTTACGGGGGCAGAACCACTGAAGCTTTCTTT
CAAYGGRTTEAFF
>TRBJ2-1|.|TRBV13|.
TGTGCCAGCAGCTTGGGGGACCATGAGCAGTTCTTC
CASSLGDHEQFF
>TRBJ1-2|TRBD1|TRBV4-1|once
TGCGCCAGCAGCCAACCCGGGACAGTTTTTGGCTACACCTTC
CASSQPGTVFGYTF
>TRBJ2-1|.|TRBV6-5|many
TGTGCCAGCAGTTATTTCTCGGATGAGCAGTTCTTC
CASSYFSDEQFF
>TRBJ2-1|TRBD1|TRBV25-1|few
TGTGCCAGCAGTGGCAGGGGGCTGTCCTACAATGAGCAGTTCTTC
CASSGRGLSYNEQFF
>TRBJ1-5|.|TRBV6-1|.
TGTGCCAGCAGACCCCGCAGGTTGGGCAATCAGCCCCAGCATTTT
CASRPRRLGNQPQHF
>TRBJ2-7|.|TRBV9|many
TGTGCCAGCAGCCTGCAGGGGCGCGGGTCCTACGAGCAGTACTTC
CASSLQGRGSYEQYF
>TRBJ1-1|.|TRBV6-1|many
TGTGCCAGCAGGGGAGCGGGGGGTAACACTGAAGCTTTCTTT
CASRGAGGNTEAFF
>TRBJ2-2|.|TRBV2|.
TGTGCCAGCAGCTACCTGGTCCCCGGAGGTGGCGGGGAGCTGTTTTTT
CASSYLVPGGGGELFF
>TRBJ2-7|TRBD2|TRBV6-4|.
TGTGCCAGCAGTGAGCAAGGGACTAGCGGGCCATACGAGCAGTACTTC
CASSEQGTSGPYEQYF